This T cell receptor (beta chain) was captured by sequencing in a study of blood T cell repertoires in COVID-19. Study context: The United States, Italy and Spain supplied acute and convalescent COVID-19 samples. From T cells, B-cell-depleted T cells, or PBMCs came the material, which was cDNA or gDNA.

Original analysis: Nucleated cell counts were estimated from reference gene primer amplification. Method: immunoSEQ multiplex PCR; TCRdb's copy keeps in-frame clones and lacks some. V and J calls plus clone size are reproduced from that table; the DNA served to infer D and trimming. The sample comprises roughly 100,000 clones, about 80% of which are singletons, and 3.3% rests with the top ten. This clone was counted once. Looked up from germline, CDR1 is SGHVS and CDR2 is FQNEAQ. The V gene lost 5 bases and the J gene lost 6 bases, with 16 bases spanning the gap. The CDR3 is 14 amino acids. The receptor was derived from a woman older than 75 with active or convalescent COVID-19. The sequenced material came from peripheral blood. V gene TRBV7-8 combines with J gene TRBJ1-2, with unresolved D. The DNA of the CDR3 is TGTGCCAGCAGCCTATCTCGGGTGTCGGATGGCTACACCTTC. Protein product: CASSLSRVSDGYTF.